These T cell receptor beta chains were read from a single sample in a study of graft-versus-host responses after intestinal transplantation. No cognate antigen is known for these TCRs. This table comes from immunoSEQ multiplex PCR, and its TCRdb copy is limited to in-frame clones, with some not included. The sample lists over 100,000 clones; approximately 94% were seen once. The material was unstimulated CD4+ T cells sorted from spleen or lymph node cells, obtained before transplant. The source of these receptors is a human donor who was the organ donor for an intestinal transplant. CDR3s include the opening cysteine and the closing phenylalanine or tryptophan. Fields, in order: V gene, D gene, clone size, J gene, CDR3 protein, CDR3 DNA. A D gene is named only where the DNA matches it firmly. Where a row states a size, it is once, few, many or the class of an expanded clone; other rows omit it.

>TRBV30|TRBD1|.|TRBJ2-1
CAWSVGTVFDEQFF
TGTGCCTGGAGTGTGGGGACAGTTTTCGATGAGCAGTTCTTC
>TRBV5-1|TRBD2|.|TRBJ2-1
CASSWRESNEQFF
TGCGCCAGCAGCTGGCGGGAGAGCAATGAGCAGTTCTTC
>TRBV10-3|TRBD2|.|TRBJ2-3
CAISESRESPSTDTQYF
TGTGCCATCAGTGAGTCGCGGGAGTCCCCTAGCACAGATACGCAGTATTTT
>TRBV10-3|.|.|TRBJ2-3
CATSPGGTDTQYF
TGTGCCACCAGCCCGGGGGGCACAGATACGCAGTATTTT
>TRBV5-1|.|.|TRBJ1-2
CASRTRDSTNYGYTF
TGCGCCAGCAGGACCCGGGACTCGACTAACTATGGCTACACCTTC
>TRBV7-2|.|once|TRBJ2-7
CASSPLSGMSAYEQYF
TGTGCCAGCAGCCCACTGAGCGGTATGTCTGCCTACGAGCAGTACTTC
>TRBV28|.|.|TRBJ1-4
CASSLYPGTTNEKLFF
TGTGCCAGCAGTTTATACCCCGGGACAACTAATGAAAAACTGTTTTTT
>TRBV6-6|TRBD1|.|TRBJ2-5
CASTKGAEETQYF
TGTGCCAGCACTAAGGGGGCGGAAGAGACCCAGTACTTC
>TRBV6-1|.|.|TRBJ2-3
CASSLTASTDTQYF
TGTGCCAGCAGTCTGACGGCTAGCACAGATACGCAGTATTTT
>TRBV11-2|.|.|TRBJ2-3
CASSSTVSTDTQYF
TGTGCCAGCAGCTCAACCGTTAGCACAGATACGCAGTATTTT
>TRBV28|.|.|TRBJ1-4
CASSLGHLNEKLFF
TGTGCCAGCAGTTTGGGACACCTTAATGAAAAACTGTTTTTT
>TRBV19|.|.|TRBJ2-1
CASSTLSRQGYSEQFF
TGTGCCAGTAGTACCCTTTCCCGGCAGGGCTACAGTGAGCAGTTCTTC
>TRBV7-2|.|.|TRBJ1-2
CASSSNGKSGYTF
TGTGCCAGCAGCTCCAATGGGAAATCTGGCTACACCTTC
>TRBV11-2|TRBD2|.|TRBJ2-1
CASSSRTSGRFYNEQFF
TGTGCCAGCAGCTCCAGGACTAGCGGGAGATTCTACAATGAGCAGTTCTTC
>TRBV7-2|.|.|TRBJ2-3
CASSFSGPSGTDTQYF
TGTGCCAGCAGCTTTAGCGGTCCTAGCGGCACAGATACGCAGTATTTT
>TRBV5-1|.|.|TRBJ2-7
CASSLDGVVREQYF
TGCGCCAGCAGCTTGGATGGGGTAGTACGCGAGCAGTACTTC
>TRBV29-1|.|.|TRBJ2-7
CSVLGLSYEQYF
TGCAGCGTCCTGGGACTCTCCTACGAGCAGTACTTC
>TRBV19|.|.|TRBJ2-1
CASSVLLGQEFF
TGTGCCAGTAGCGTTCTACTTGGCCAGGAGTTCTTC
>TRBV5-1|TRBD1|.|TRBJ2-7
CASSTSPGTGGGEQYF
TGCGCCAGCAGCACATCTCCCGGGACAGGGGGCGGCGAGCAGTACTTC
>TRBV15|.|.|TRBJ1-3
CATSRAGNSGNTIYF
TGTGCCACCAGCAGGGCCGGGAACTCTGGAAACACCATATATTTT
>TRBV2|.|.|TRBJ2-7
CASRVSRLREQYF
TGTGCCAGCAGAGTTTCTCGACTTCGCGAGCAGTACTTC
>TRBV4-2|TRBD2|.|TRBJ2-1
CASSHLGTSGNEQFF
TGTGCCAGCAGCCACCTCGGGACTAGCGGCAATGAGCAGTTCTTC
>TRBV2|.|.|TRBJ1-1
CASSGPGQARQDTEAFF
TGTGCCAGCAGTGGACCGGGACAAGCAAGGCAGGACACTGAAGCTTTCTTT
>TRBV5-1|.|once|TRBJ2-1
CASSLTTNEQFF
TGCGCCAGCAGCTTGACAACTAATGAGCAGTTCTTC
>TRBV6-6|.|.|TRBJ2-7
CASSYSNTQYF
TGTGCCAGCAGTTACTCAAACACGCAGTACTTC
>TRBV5-1|TRBD2|.|TRBJ2-2
CASSLGPSGRITGELFF
TGCGCCAGCAGCTTGGGCCCTAGCGGGAGGATTACCGGGGAGCTGTTTTTT
>TRBV9|.|once|TRBJ2-2
CASSVMTANTGELFF
TGTGCCAGCAGCGTTATGACCGCGAACACCGGGGAGCTGTTTTTT
>TRBV29-1|TRBD2|.|TRBJ2-1
CSVEDQELAGVWYNEQFF
TGCAGCGTTGAAGATCAAGAACTAGCGGGAGTGTGGTACAATGAGCAGTTCTTC
>TRBV7-9|.|.|TRBJ1-3
CASSLDRVGNTIYF
TGTGCCAGCAGCTTAGACAGGGTTGGGAACACCATATATTTT
>TRBV10-3|TRBD2|.|TRBJ2-1
CAISRELAERGEQFF
TGTGCCATCAGTAGGGAACTAGCGGAGAGAGGTGAGCAGTTCTTC
>TRBV20-1|.|.|TRBJ2-3
CSARGDTQYF
TGCAGTGCTAGGGGAGATACGCAGTATTTT
>TRBV19|TRBD1|.|TRBJ1-4
CASSIGGQGTEKLFF
TGTGCCAGTAGTATTGGGGGACAGGGAACGGAAAAACTGTTTTTT
>TRBV9|.|.|TRBJ2-7
CASSRRDGSTYEQYF
TGTGCCAGCAGCCGTAGAGACGGATCCACCTACGAGCAGTACTTC
>TRBV6-1|.|.|TRBJ2-7
CASATPGSTPYEQYF
TGTGCCAGCGCAACCCCCGGCAGCACACCTTACGAGCAGTACTTC
>TRBV28|.|.|TRBJ2-2
CALLAANTGELFF
TGTGCCTTACTAGCCGCGAACACCGGGGAGCTGTTTTTT
>TRBV7-2|TRBD2|once|TRBJ2-7
CASSLGLAFSYEQYF
TGTGCCAGCAGCTTGGGACTAGCGTTCTCCTACGAGCAGTACTTC
>TRBV6-5|.|.|TRBJ2-7
CASSYAVPPYEQYF
TGTGCCAGCAGTTATGCCGTGCCTCCCTACGAGCAGTACTTC
>TRBV4-1|.|.|TRBJ1-2
CASSQGNRDNYGYTF
TGCGCCAGCAGCCAAGGAAACCGGGATAACTATGGCTACACCTTC
>TRBV7-9|TRBD2|.|TRBJ2-7
CASSTFIAGAYEQYF
TGTGCCAGCAGCACCTTTATAGCGGGAGCCTACGAGCAGTACTTC
>TRBV10-1|TRBD2|.|TRBJ2-7
CASSPSGKKDEQYF
TGCGCCAGCAGTCCTAGCGGGAAAAAGGACGAGCAGTACTTC
>TRBV30|.|few|TRBJ2-7
CAWSKNYEQYF
TGTGCCTGGAGTAAGAACTACGAGCAGTACTTC
>TRBV10-1|.|.|TRBJ2-7
CAGTRRVAEQYF
TGCGCCGGCACGCGGCGTGTAGCCGAGCAGTACTTC
>TRBV7-3|.|once|TRBJ2-2
CASSLGGANTGELFF
TGTGCCAGCAGCTTGGGGGGCGCGAACACCGGGGAGCTGTTTTTT
>TRBV6-5|.|.|TRBJ2-7
CASSASDSSYEQYF
TGTGCCAGCAGTGCCTCGGACAGCTCCTACGAGCAGTACTTC